This T cell receptor (beta chain) stems from a study of Ad26.COV2.S vaccination and SARS-CoV-2 variants. Study context: Ad26.COV2.S shots went into the muscle once or twice, 56 days apart. Regarding the study as a whole: From the TCR breadth and depth analyses, total T cell responses may have been underestimated.

CDR3 length: 13 residues. Germline lookup yields CDR1 MNHEY and CDR2 SMNVEV (reference sequence). With 3 bases removed from V and 1 base from J, the gap between germline ends came to 7 bases. Specified treatment: roughly 20 received Ad26.COV2.S at low or high dose, single or two shots; about five received placebo; per-sample allocation not given. Samples analyzed were those drawn on day 63 after the first vaccine or placebo injection. This clone was observed a few times. Its antigen remains unidentified. The repertoire was sequenced with immunoSEQ multiplex PCR; TCRdb's copy has only in-frame clones and lacks some. The sample includes about 460,000 clones, roughly nine tenths of them seen just once.

The source material was peripheral blood, sampled in a trial of Ad26.COV2.S vaccine versus placebo. The chain is built from TRBV27 and TRBJ2-7; D not resolved. This receptor was identified in a person between 18 and 65 years old who received the Ad26.COV2.S COVID-19 vaccine or a placebo. CDR3 amino acids: CASSLGRSYEQYF. The CDR3 coding sequence is TGTGCCAGCAGTTTGGGAAGATCCTACGAGCAGTACTTC.